Presented here are 11 T cell receptor beta chains from one specimen sequenced in a study of tumor-infiltrating lymphocytes in primary liver carcinoma. Co-extraction of both nucleic acids (RNA and DNA) used about 18-34 mg of unsorted bulk tissue. cDNA specific to TCR beta was made from around 470 ng of total RNA, with a constant-region primer employed for priming. Researchers made the TCR beta libraries by running three nested multiplex PCR rounds with slightly modified ARM-PCR. Use of TRBV1-TRBV30 forward primers with a C-beta reverse primer characterized the first two PCR rounds, which lasted around 9 cycles each. A single record per CDR3 protein comes from TCRdb applying MiXCR to the multiplex PCR reads. Of 75,000 to 80,000 distinct CDR3 sequences listed, 65% to 75% are singletons. Source material: tumor-adjacent normal liver tissue. The receptors stem from a man between 40 and 49 years old with primary liver carcinoma and hepatitis B virus infection.

The rearrangement uses TRBV6-6 and TRBJ1-5; D may be TRBD1 (5 bases). Germline V gives CDR1 MNHNY, CDR2 SVGAGI (reference sequence). V shed 9 bases and J shed 6 bases, with 18 bases lying between them. This CDR3 has 14 residues. The CDR3 loop is CASNFREYGQPQHF. CDR3 DNA: TGTGCCAGTAATTTCAGGGAGTATGGTCAGCCCCAGCATTTT.

As for this clonotype: A read error may account for a junction end that differs from germline. V is TRBV4-1 and J is TRBJ2-7; 7 bases fit TRBD2. The CDR3 loop spans 14 amino acids. Per the germline V gene, CDR1 is MGHRA and CDR2 is YSYEKL. CDR3 amino acids: CASSHTSDSYEKYF. In nucleotides, the CDR3 is TGCGCCAGCAGTCATACTAGCGACTCCTACGAGAAGTACTTC.

The chain carries TRBV29-1 and TRBJ2-5; D is uncertain. This CDR3 is built from 12 residues. Germline assignment: CDR1 SQVTM and CDR2 ANQGSEA. Trimming shortened V by 1 base and J by 6 bases, and 9 bases separated the two germline ends. This CDR3 is CSVEGAAKTQYF. The CDR3 DNA is TGCAGCGTTGAAGGGGCCGCGAAGACCCAGTACTTC.

The V call is TRBV30, the J call TRBJ2-7; 7 bases match TRBD2. Germline CDR1 is GTSNPN and CDR2 is SVGIG (reference sequence). V was pared by 3 bases and J by 6 bases, with 14 bases of the junction left unmatched. The CDR3 consists of 15 residues. This CDR3 reads CAWSLQAAGTFEQYF. In DNA, the CDR3 is TGTGCCTGGAGCCTACAGGCAGCGGGAACCTTCGAGCAGTACTTC.

Ten or more counts support this clonotype. The V gene is TRBV6-2 or TRBV6-3, the J gene TRBJ2-1; 8 bases line up with TRBD2. This CDR3 spans 15 amino acids. In germline, CDR1 is MNHEY, CDR2 SVGEGT. Trimming removed 4 bases from V and 2 bases from J; junction bases left unmatched: 4. CDR3 coding DNA: TGTGCCAGCAGTTCCTTTAGCGGGACCTACAATGAGCAGTTCTTC. It yields the protein CASSSFSGTYNEQFF.

A remark on this clonotype: Its ends do not fully match the called genes, so a read error is possible. The chain uses TRBV11-2 and TRBJ2-7, with a weak D call TRBD1 (5 bases). The CDR3 has 14 residues. Germline lookup yields CDR1 SGHAT and CDR2 FQNNGV. CDR3 DNA sequence: TGTGCCAGCAGCTCTAACAGGAACTCCTATGAGCGGTACTTC. The encoded protein is CASSSNRNSYERYF.

To note about this clonotype: This CDR3 fails to terminate in the conserved phenylalanine or tryptophan, so it likely reflects a read error. This chain uses TRBV29-1 with TRBJ2-7; D might be TRBD1 (6 bases). V shed 1 base and J shed 8 bases, with 12 bases lying between them. The CDR3 consists of 12 residues. Germline CDR1 and CDR2: SQVTM and ANQGSEA. The CDR3 here is CSVEVGAGKQYL. The CDR3 DNA sequence: TGCAGCGTTGAAGTGGGGGCTGGCAAGCAGTACTTA.

The sample holds a few counts of this clonotype. A much more abundant neighbour one base away suggests this may be a read error. V is TRBV11-2 and J is TRBJ2-7, with a weak D call TRBD1 (5 bases). CDR3 length: 13 residues. Germline V CDR1 and CDR2: SGHAT, FQNNGV. The chain's CDR3 is CASSPRQSYEQCF. CDR3 nucleotide sequence: TGTGCCAGCAGCCCTCGACAGTCCTACGAGCAGTGCTTC.

With respect to this clonotype: Germline is not matched at one junction end, which may reflect a read error. V is TRBV28 and J is TRBJ2-4; TRBD1 is a possible D gene (6 bases). The CDR3 is 16 amino acids. From germline, CDR1 is MDHEN and CDR2 SYDVKM. CDR3 residues: CASSFRTEVAKNIEYF. DNA of the CDR3: TGTGCCAGCAGTTTTAGGACAGAAGTAGCCAAAAACATTGAGTACTTC. Filled out from reference TRBV28 and TRBJ2-4, the complete variable domain reads DVKVTQSSRYLVKRTGEKVFLECVQDMDHENMFWYRQDPGLGLRLIYFSYDVKMKEKGDIPEGYSVSREKKERFSLILESASTNQTSMYLCASSFRTEVAKNIEYFGAGTRLSVL.

On this clonotype itself: A much larger clone differs by one base, so this may be a read error. This CDR3 fails to terminate in the conserved phenylalanine or tryptophan, so it likely reflects a read error. The chain is built from TRBV11-1 and TRBJ2-7; D unresolved. The ends were cut back, 1 base at V and 4 bases at J, with 8 bases in the middle. Germline V CDR1 and CDR2: SGHAT, FQDESV (reference sequence). This CDR3 spans 13 amino acids. CDR3 residues: CASSLDLTYEQYL. As DNA, the CDR3 is TGTGCCAGCAGCTTAGACTTGACTTACGAGCAGTACCTC.

V usage is TRBV19 and J usage is TRBJ1-2; D unclear. This CDR3 is built from 13 residues. The V gene's germline CDR1 is LNHDA and CDR2 SQIVND (reference sequence). V was cut by 5 bases and J by 3 bases, with 10 bases left in between. CDR3 loop: CASSEGPYYGYTF. For the CDR3, the DNA is TGTGCCAGTAGTGAGGGTCCGTACTATGGCTACACCTTC.